This T cell receptor (beta chain) was found in a study of T cell responses to AZD1222 COVID-19 vaccine. Sequencing was performed with immunoSEQ multiplex PCR; in TCRdb, only in-frame clones are kept and a portion is missing. The sample records about 150,000 clones, approximately 92% being singletons. Germline CDR1 and CDR2: PRHDT and FYEKMQ (reference sequence). V lost 6 bases and J lost 2, with 11 bases in between. CDR3 length: 13 residues. This sample comprised peripheral blood, obtained 28 days after the second AZD1222 dose. The sequence derives from an adult who received the AZD1222 COVID-19 vaccine. The genes are TRBV13 and TRBJ2-7; possibly TRBD2 for D (6 bases). The DNA of the CDR3 is TGTGCCAGCAGACTGACGGGAGCCTACGAGCAGTACTTC. Amino acids: CASRLTGAYEQYF.